The present entry profiles one T cell receptor beta chain with its context. What it binds is unknown. These data belong to a study of cytomegalovirus exposure and HLA in healthy donors. Study results and caveats: Several V segments, TRBV6-2 and TRBV6-3 among them, could not be told apart and were dropped. CMV serostatus alone was available as immune exposure information.

The germline gives CDR1 SGHTA, CDR2 FQGTGA. V was clipped by 4 bases and J by 4 bases, with 10 bases between them. The CDR3 consists of 13 residues. Primers: 60 Vbeta forward and 13 Jbeta reverse. Profiled with immunoSEQ multiplex PCR; TCRdb holds only in-frame clones, not every one. Of some 150,000 clones in the sample, roughly 75% were seen once. This receptor was obtained from a man aged 35-49 years in good health and CMV-seronegative. The sequencing sample was made of PBMCs. The chain couples TRBV7-3 to TRBJ2-5, with a possible D match to TRBD2 (6 bases). The CDR3 loop is CASSWGVGETQYF. CDR3 sequence (DNA): TGTGCCAGCAGCTGGGGGGTGGGAGAGACCCAGTACTTC. Drawing the rest from reference TRBV7-3 and TRBJ2-5, the complete variable domain is GAGVSQTPSNKVTEKGKYVELRCDPISGHTALYWYRQSLGQGPEFLIYFQGTGAADDSGLPNDRFFAVRPEGSVSTLKIQRTERGDSAVYLCASSWGVGETQYFGPGTRLLVL.